What follows are 13 T cell receptor beta chains derived from one specimen sequenced in a study of blood T cell repertoires in COVID-19. The assay was immunoSEQ multiplex PCR, and TCRdb's table has in-frame clones only and misses some. The sample has some 220,000 clones; 92% are singletons. Input material: peripheral blood. The receptor source for this set is a young man with COVID-19, enrolled during active disease.

The CDR3 reads CATSSPHGGNTIYF. CDR3 in DNA: TGTGCCACCAGCAGCCCGCACGGGGGAAACACCATATATTTT. This chain connects TRBV15 to TRBJ1-3; D gene unclear. Trimming pared 3 bases from V and 4 bases from J, leaving 10 bases between. Germline V gives CDR1 LNHNV, CDR2 YYDKDF (reference sequence). This CDR3 spans 14 amino acids.

The chain recombines TRBV4-2 with TRBJ2-7, with 7 bases aligning to TRBD1. From germline, CDR1 is LGHNA and CDR2 YNFKEQ. V lost 0 bases, J lost 5 bases, and 4 bases stayed unmatched. CDR3 size: 14 residues. CDR3 coding DNA: TGTGCCAGCAGCCAAGATTACAGGGGCCACGAGCAGTACTTC. Translation gives CASSQDYRGHEQYF.

This chain joins TRBV4-2 and TRBJ2-7; maybe TRBD1 (6 bases). This CDR3 region has 15 residues. Germline CDR1 and CDR2: LGHNA and YNFKEQ. V was clipped by 1 base and J by 3 bases, with 13 bases between them. The CDR3 DNA reads TGTGCCAGCAGCCAAGGTACTGGGGGCGGCTACGAGCAGTACTTC. Protein product: CASSQGTGGGYEQYF.

The gene calls are TRBV12-5 and TRBJ1-2; D gene ambiguous. Germline CDR1 LGHNT, CDR2 FRNRAP. This CDR3 is 13 amino acids long. V was pared by 2 bases and J by 3 bases, with 7 bases between. The CDR3 region is CASGLQAYYGYTF. In DNA, the CDR3 is TGTGCTAGTGGTTTGCAGGCGTACTATGGCTACACCTTC.

V gene TRBV27 combines with J gene TRBJ1-2, with D perhaps TRBD1 (5 bases). Germline V gene sequence: CDR1 MNHEY, CDR2 SMNVEV (reference sequence). The CDR3 is made up of 16 amino acids. Trimming took 3 bases from V and 4 from J, leaving 18 bases between them. The CDR3 coding sequence is TGTGCCAGCAGTTTGAGTTGGGGAGGGGCAAGCTATGGCTACACCTTC. Encoded protein: CASSLSWGGASYGYTF.

The V call is TRBV9, the J call TRBJ1-2; D is uncertain. Germline V gene lookup returns CDR1 SGDLS and CDR2 YYNGEE. The V and J ends lost 3 bases and 4 bases respectively, with 10 bases between them. This CDR3 has 13 amino acids. The DNA of the CDR3 is TGTGCCAGCAGCGAGGGAGGTACCTATGGCTACACCTTC. Protein sequence: CASSEGGTYGYTF.

This clone was counted a single time. The genes are TRBV5-1 and TRBJ2-1, with TRBD2 identical over 12 bases. Germline CDR1 is SGHRS and CDR2 is YFSETQ. V shed 1 base and J 0 bases; nucleotides not matched to a gene: 8. The CDR3 totals 19 residues. As DNA, the CDR3 is TGCGCCAGCAGCTTGCGGGCTAGCGGGGGGGTCGGCTCCTACAATGAGCAGTTCTTC. As protein: CASSLRASGGVGSYNEQFF.

This sequence joins TRBV6-4 and TRBJ1-5; D ambiguous. The germline gives CDR1 MRHNA, CDR2 SNTAGT. Trimming cost V 7 bases and J 7 bases, with 14 bases left between them. The CDR3 loop spans 13 amino acids. Written as DNA, the CDR3 is TGTGCCAGCACTCGGGAGGGCTGGCAGCCCCAGCATTTT. It codes for CASTREGWQPQHF.

The chain joins TRBV25-1 to TRBJ1-1; 10 nucleotides align to TRBD1. This CDR3 has 15 residues. Per the germline V gene, CDR1 is MGHDK and CDR2 is SYGVNS. Trimming removed 5 bases from V and 3 bases from J; junction bases left unmatched: 6. CDR3 region: CASSPMDRGDTEAFF. The DNA for the CDR3 is TGTGCCAGCAGTCCCATGGACAGGGGGGACACTGAAGCTTTCTTT.

J is TRBJ2-3 and V is TRBV5-1, with 11 bases lining up with TRBD1. This CDR3 is built from 14 residues. From germline, CDR1 is SGHRS and CDR2 YFSETQ. V lost 4 bases and J lost 5; bases outside the gene matches: 3. The CDR3 DNA is TGCGCCAGCAGCCAGGACAGGGGGCGAGATACGCAGTATTTT. Translated, it gives CASSQDRGRDTQYF.

The J gene is TRBJ1-2, the V gene TRBV19; TRBD1 is a possible D gene (5 bases). The CDR3 is 14 residues long. The ends were cut back, 3 bases at V and 0 bases at J, with 8 bases in the middle. The germline V gene encodes CDR1 LNHDA and CDR2 SQIVND (reference sequence). The CDR3 here is CASSIDRSNYGYTF. In DNA form, the CDR3 reads TGTGCCAGTAGTATCGACAGATCTAACTATGGCTACACCTTC.

V gene TRBV7-9 combines with J gene TRBJ2-7, with D unclear. Germline V gene lookup returns CDR1 SEHNR and CDR2 FQNEAQ (reference sequence). CDR3 length: 14 residues. Trimming pared 5 bases from V and 2 bases from J, leaving 13 bases between. The CDR3 DNA reads as TGTGCCAGCAGCCCGAGACACCTGACCTACGAGCAGTACTTC. It codes for CASSPRHLTYEQYF.

V and J are TRBV7-2 and TRBJ2-3; tentatively, D is TRBD1 (6 bases). Germline V gene lookup returns CDR1 SGHTA and CDR2 FQGNSA. Trimming took 5 bases from V and 8 from J, leaving 8 bases between them. The CDR3 runs to 11 residues. The CDR3 region is CASSQGGTQYF. In nucleotides, the CDR3 is TGTGCCAGCAGCCAAGGGGGTACGCAGTATTTT.